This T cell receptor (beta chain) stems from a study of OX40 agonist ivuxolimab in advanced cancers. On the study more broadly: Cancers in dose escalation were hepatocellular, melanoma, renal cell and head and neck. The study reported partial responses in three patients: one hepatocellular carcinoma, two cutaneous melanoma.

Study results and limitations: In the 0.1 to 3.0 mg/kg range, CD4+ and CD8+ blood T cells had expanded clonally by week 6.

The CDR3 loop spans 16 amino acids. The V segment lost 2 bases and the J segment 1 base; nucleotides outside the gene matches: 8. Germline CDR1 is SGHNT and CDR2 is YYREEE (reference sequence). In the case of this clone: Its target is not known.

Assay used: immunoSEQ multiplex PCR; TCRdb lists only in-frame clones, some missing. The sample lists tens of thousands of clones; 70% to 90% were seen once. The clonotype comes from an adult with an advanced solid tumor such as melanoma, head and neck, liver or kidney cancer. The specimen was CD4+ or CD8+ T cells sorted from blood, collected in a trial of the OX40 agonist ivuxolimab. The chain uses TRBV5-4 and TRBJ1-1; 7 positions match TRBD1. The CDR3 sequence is CASSFNRGTANTEAFF. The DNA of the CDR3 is TGTGCCAGCAGCTTCAACCGGGGGACAGCGAACACTGAAGCTTTCTTT.